This entry features one TCR beta chain sequence. Germline CDR1 and CDR2: MNHEY and SVGAGI. The CDR3 length is 13 residues. Trimming stripped 8 bases from V and 0 bases from J, with 8 bases between. Only in-frame clones appear in the TCRdb table, and some are missing; sequencing was by immunoSEQ multiplex PCR. The sample gives over 300,000 clones, nearly 90% of which show up once; 6.5% is in the top ten. This record comes from a study of blood T cell repertoires in COVID-19. Specimen: peripheral blood. This clonotype originated in a man younger than 35 with active or convalescent COVID-19. The chain has TRBV6-5 and TRBJ1-3; no clear D gene. The CDR3: CASGSFSGNTIYF. CDR3 nucleotides: TGTGCCAGCGGCTCTTTCTCTGGAAACACCATATATTTT.